Sequencing of this TCR beta chain was carried out in a study of identical twins. Each CDR3 protein is one row after TCRdb ran MiXCR on the 5' RACE reads. This repertoire shows under 900,000 distinct CDR3 sequences, 9% to 15% found once; its top ten account for about 1.6%. In its sample, this clonotype was seen many times. V was clipped by 3 bases and J by 8 bases, with 13 bases between them. The CDR3 runs 13 residues. The same data also contributed to another study, on yellow fever vaccine responses in identical twins. That investigation notes: Twins' vaccine T cell responses reportedly seemed partly convergent and partly personalized.

The chain has TRBV12-3 or TRBV12-4 and TRBJ1-2; D ambiguous. This TCR derives from a woman aged 18-29 years in good health. Sequenced input: PBMCs. CDR3 nucleotides: TGTGCCAGCAGTTTGAAGAGCGAGGTGGGCTACACCTTC. This translates into CASSLKSEVGYTF.